These 15 T cell receptor beta chains were all obtained from the same sample, sequenced in a study of CD8 T cells in ankylosing spondylitis. These receptors are not linked to any known antigen. Each CDR3 protein gets one entry after TCRdb re-called the 5' RACE reads with MiXCR. This sample has more than 500,000 distinct CDR3 sequences, with 5.3% found just once. General study results and limits: A TCR beta motif of under 10 highly homologous variants appeared characteristic of ankylosing spondylitis blood.

What was sequenced was blood, either unsorted or a sorted T cell fraction (not recorded which). The receptors were gathered from a male donor with ankylosing spondylitis.

Many counts were recorded for this clonotype. CDR3 bases: TGTGCCAGCAGCAAAGTTTTAGTGGGGCAGAAGAACACTGAAGCTTTCTTT. It specifies CASSKVLVGQKNTEAFF. The chain carries TRBV21-1 and TRBJ1-1; the D segment call TRBD1 is taken from the table without a DNA check. TRBV21-1 constitutes a pseudogene. CDR3 length equals 17 residues.

This clonotype was recorded at least ten times. This chain connects TRBV20-1 to TRBJ2-1, with 7 bases aligning to TRBD1. The V segment lost 6 bases and the J segment 5 bases; nucleotides outside the gene matches: 10. Germline V CDR1 and CDR2: DFQATT, SNEGSKA (reference sequence). The CDR3 contains 14 residues. Here the CDR3 reads CSAIDRDLNNEQFF. CDR3 coding DNA: TGCAGTGCCATTGACAGGGACCTCAACAATGAGCAGTTCTTC.

This clonotype was counted many times. This chain connects TRBV12-3 or TRBV12-4 to TRBJ1-1, with 8 bases that match TRBD1. The trim removed 3 bases at V and 6 bases at J, leaving 12 bases unmatched. The CDR3 length is 16 residues. CDR3 bases: TGTGCCAGCAGTTTGAGGCACCAGGGGGCGGTCGCTGAAGCTTTCTTT. Translation: CASSLRHQGAVAEAFF.

The rearrangement joins TRBV7-2 to TRBJ2-7; D may be TRBD1 or TRBD2 (5 bases each). This CDR3 is 15 amino acids long. CDR1 and CDR2 (germline): SGHTA, FQGNSA. The V end was cut by 0 bases, the J end by 2 bases, with 11 bases between. CDR3 loop: CASSLAGDPAYEQYF. In DNA form, the CDR3 reads TGTGCCAGCAGCTTAGCGGGGGACCCCGCCTACGAGCAGTACTTC.

Ten or more counts support this clonotype. The J gene is TRBJ2-5, the V gene TRBV14, with a weak D call TRBD1 (6 bases). Germline CDR1 SGHDN, CDR2 FVKESK. V gave up 4 bases and J gave up 5 bases, with 11 bases separating them. This CDR3 spans 13 amino acids. The CDR3 here is CASSPGAVETQYF. The DNA of the CDR3 is TGTGCCAGCAGCCCAGGGGCGGTGGAGACCCAGTACTTC.

Of note for this clonotype: A much larger clone differs from this one at a single base, so this may be a read error. The rearrangement uses TRBV29-1 and TRBJ1-4; D is unresolved. Germline assignment: CDR1 SQVTM and CDR2 ANQGSEA. The CDR3 extends over 13 amino acids. The V end was cut by 7 bases, the J end by 9 bases, with 18 bases between. CDR3 residues: CSATTAVGKKLFF. CDR3 DNA sequence: TGCAGCGCCACGACCGCGGTGGGAAAAAAACTGTTTTTT.

V and J are TRBV7-2 and TRBJ2-1; a weak D match, TRBD1 (5 bases). CDR3 size: 15 residues. V lost 1 base to trimming and J lost 6 bases, with 13 bases between them. The germline V gene has CDR1 SGHTA and CDR2 FQGNSA. The chain's CDR3 is CASSLGDREPNEQFF. In DNA, the CDR3 is TGTGCCAGCAGCTTAGGAGACAGAGAACCCAATGAGCAGTTCTTC.

In this sample, this clonotype turned up many times. The chain carries TRBV6-1 and TRBJ2-1; TRBD2 aligns across 10 bases. V dropped 7 bases and J dropped 0; count of bases not matched to a gene: 6. CDR1 is MNHNS and CDR2 is SASEGT in the germline V gene. This CDR3 region has 16 residues. CDR3 region: CASKISSGSSYNEQFF. The CDR3 region has the DNA TGTGCCAGCAAAATTTCTAGCGGGAGCTCCTACAATGAGCAGTTCTTC.

This clonotype was recorded many times. A read error may produce the germline difference seen at one junction end. The rearrangement joins TRBV5-1 to TRBJ1-6; D may be TRBD1 (6 bases). Germline V gene sequence: CDR1 SGHRS, CDR2 YFSETQ. The CDR3 has 16 residues. The CDR3 nucleotides read TGCGCCAGCAGCGCGATCCTCAGGGGCTATGATTCACCCCTCCACTTT. Its protein is CASSAILRGYDSPLHF.

The CDR3 DNA is TGCGCCAGCAGCCAGCCCGGGACAGGGTCGACAGATACGCAGTATTTT. Translating it yields CASSQPGTGSTDTQYF. This rearrangement joins TRBV5-1 to TRBJ2-3, with 9 bases identical to TRBD1. V gave up 4 bases and J gave up 3 bases; unmatched junction bases: 9. The germline CDR1 and CDR2 sequences are SGHRS and YFSETQ. The CDR3 runs 16 residues.

The table lists this clonotype with many counts. The V and J genes are TRBV20-1 and TRBJ2-3; D gene uncertain. From germline, CDR1 is DFQATT and CDR2 SNEGSKA (reference sequence). Deletions cut 3 bases from V and 6 bases from J, with 13 bases between. This CDR3 spans 13 amino acids. The DNA of the CDR3 is TGCAGTGCTAGCCCCCTTCTGGTGGATACGCAGTATTTT. Amino acid sequence: CSASPLLVDTQYF.

V gene TRBV2 combines with J gene TRBJ2-1, with D possibly being TRBD2 (5 bases). Germline CDR1 is SNHLY and CDR2 is FYNNEI. The CDR3 is 16 residues long. Trimming took 6 bases from V and 5 from J, leaving 20 bases between them. The CDR3 nucleotides read TGTGCCAGCAGCCCGCACCGAAGCGGAGGAGACAATGAGCAGTTCTTC. Its protein is CASSPHRSGGDNEQFF.

This clonotype showed up many times. V is TRBV10-3 and J is TRBJ2-1; maybe TRBD2 (7 bases). In germline, CDR1 is ENHRY, CDR2 SYGVKD. V was shortened by 3 bases and J by 8 bases, with 26 bases between the two germline ends. This CDR3 has 18 amino acids. CDR3 sequence (DNA): TGTGCCATCAGTGAATTAATGTCCCGCGGGGGCAGGTCATATGAGCAGTTCTTC. This translates into CAISELMSRGGRSYEQFF.

This clonotype was detected many times. The chain couples TRBV28 to TRBJ1-1; TRBD1 might be the D (5 bases). Germline assignment: CDR1 MDHEN and CDR2 SYDVKM. Trimming removed 3 bases at V and 6 bases at J, with 14 bases between. CDR3 length: 14 residues. This chain's CDR3 is CASSFSGEGAEAFF. The CDR3 DNA reads TGTGCCAGCAGTTTCTCGGGGGAAGGGGCTGAAGCTTTCTTT.

Comment on this clonotype: A read error may be the cause here, since a much bigger clone is one base away. The missing conserved phenylalanine or tryptophan at the end of this CDR3 makes a read error likely. The chain carries TRBV12-3 or TRBV12-4 and TRBJ1-1; no definite D call. The ends were cut back, 5 bases at V and 5 bases at J, with 12 bases in the middle. CDR3 length: 13 amino acids. CDR3: CASSPGRWTEAFC. CDR3 sequence (DNA): TGTGCCAGCAGTCCCGGACGGTGGACTGAAGCTTTCTGT.